One and the same sample provided the 14 T cell receptor beta chains below, sequenced in a study of T cells after posttransplantation cyclophosphamide. The table came from immunoSEQ multiplex PCR; TCRdb's copy has only in-frame clones and leaves some out. Sampling found about 38,000 clones, none seen once. The material sequenced was PBMCs. These receptors came from a middle-aged man in good health, CMV-negative, and a related stem cell transplant donor.

This clone was picked up many times. The chain has TRBV4-1 and TRBJ2-1; 9 bases map to TRBD2. CDR3 size: 15 residues. Trimming took 1 base from V and 8 from J; bases not matched to a gene: 6. CDR1 MGHRA and CDR2 YSYEKL come from the germline V gene. The CDR3 sequence: CASSQVAGAQDEQFF. The CDR3 coding sequence is TGCGCCAGCAGCCAAGTAGCGGGAGCTCAGGATGAGCAGTTCTTC.

This clone came up many times. This sample also contains other DNA sequences that code for the same CDR3. The chain carries TRBV5-1 and TRBJ1-4; D gene unclear. The V end was cut by 0 bases, the J end by 8 bases, with 11 bases between. The germline CDR1 and CDR2 sequences are SGHRS and YFSETQ. The CDR3 contains 14 residues. The CDR3 loop is CASSLGYRDEKLFF. Written as DNA, the CDR3 is TGCGCCAGCAGCTTGGGGTACAGAGACGAAAAACTGTTTTTT. The full variable domain, completed using reference TRBV5-1 and TRBJ1-4, is KAGVTQTPRYLIKTRGQQVTLSCSPISGHRSVSWYQQTPGQGLQFLFEYFSETQRNKGNFPGRFSGRQFSNSRSEMNVSTLELGDSALYLCASSLGYRDEKLFFGSGTQLSVL.

This clone was found many times. The rearrangement uses TRBV5-1 and TRBJ2-3, with TRBD1 as a possible D gene (5 bases). Germline-derived CDR1 and CDR2 are SGHRS and YFSETQ. V lost 0 bases to trimming and J lost 2 bases, with 16 bases between them. CDR3 size: 17 residues. The CDR3 DNA is TGCGCCAGCAGCTTGGATCAGGGTTTCACCTACACAGATACGCAGTATTTT. Its protein product is CASSLDQGFTYTDTQYF.

This clone was found many times. CDR3 sequence: CASSHRDRGSVNTEAFF. CDR3 coding DNA: TGTGCCAGCAGCCACCGGGACAGGGGTTCTGTGAACACTGAAGCTTTCTTT. The chain links TRBV11-1 to TRBJ1-1, with 10 bases lining up with TRBD1. V gave up 5 bases and J gave up 0 bases; unmatched junction bases: 9. The CDR3 is 17 residues long. Germline V gene sequence: CDR1 SGHAT, CDR2 FQDESV (reference sequence).

This clone has at least ten counts. The chain uses TRBV5-5 and TRBJ1-1; D call uncertain. This CDR3 spans 13 amino acids. V lost 4 bases and J lost 4, with 11 bases in between. CDR1 is SGHKS and CDR2 is YYEKEE in the germline V gene (reference sequence). Here the CDR3 reads CASSGSTGTEAFF. CDR3 nucleotides: TGTGCCAGCAGCGGGTCCACGGGCACTGAAGCTTTCTTT.

This clone was seen many times. This sequence joins TRBV7-6 and TRBJ2-1; TRBD2 aligns across 8 bases. Trimming removed 6 bases from V and 1 base from J; junction bases left unmatched: 8. The CDR3 contains 16 residues. Germline-derived CDR1 and CDR2 are SGHVS and FNYEAQ. CDR3 sequence (DNA): TGTGCCAGCAGGCTAAACGGGAGGGGGTCCTACAATGAGCAGTTCTTC. Translated: CASRLNGRGSYNEQFF. Looking up the rest from reference TRBV7-6 and TRBJ2-1 gives the full variable domain: GAGVSQSPRYKVTKRGQDVALRCDPISGHVSLYWYRQALGQGPEFLTYFNYEAQQDKSGLPNDRFSAERPEGSISTLTIQRTEQRDSAMYRCASRLNGRGSYNEQFFGPGTRLTVL.

This clone was recorded at least ten times. The chain is built from TRBV6-6 and TRBJ1-6; 7 bases map to TRBD1. The J segment lost 5 bases and the V segment lost 8 bases, leaving 12 bases of the junction unmatched. CDR1 is MNHNY, CDR2 SVGAGI, per germline (reference sequence). The CDR3 runs 16 residues. CDR3 in amino acids: CASGQAHPVNNSPLHF. CDR3 nucleotides: TGTGCCAGCGGACAGGCCCACCCGGTAAATAATTCACCCCTCCACTTT.

This clone was observed at least ten times. The chain employs TRBV18 and TRBJ1-5; TRBD1 agrees at 9 bases. The CDR3 runs 14 residues. The germline CDR1 and CDR2 sequences are KGHSH and LQKENI. V lost 6 bases, J lost 7 bases, and 7 bases stayed unmatched. CDR3 nucleotide sequence: TGTGCCAGCTCCCAAGACAGGGGGTGGCAGCCCCAGCATTTT. Translation gives CASSQDRGWQPQHF.

This chain joins TRBV11-3 and TRBJ2-1; perhaps D is TRBD1 or TRBD2 (6 bases each). Germline V gene data show CDR1 as SGHNT and CDR2 as YENEEA. The CDR3 is 15 residues long. V was clipped by 5 bases and J by 7 bases, with 18 bases between them. The chain's CDR3 is CASSIGGRTLNEQFF. CDR3 DNA: TGTGCCAGCAGCATAGGGGGGCGTACTTTAAATGAGCAGTTCTTC.

This clone was seen only a few times. The J gene is TRBJ2-5, the V gene TRBV10-3; 9 nucleotides line up with TRBD2. The DNA end is more similar to TRBJ2-7, so the J call may be wrong. The CDR3 covers 14 residues. CDR1 ENHRY and CDR2 SYGVKD come from the germline V gene. Here the CDR3 reads CATTPREGRNEQYF. The DNA for the CDR3 is TGTGCCACCACCCCGCGGGAGGGCCGTAACGAGCAGTACTTC.

The table lists this clone with many counts. The chain carries TRBV19 and TRBJ1-4; the match to TRBD1 covers 12 bases. The V gene's germline CDR1 is LNHDA and CDR2 SQIVND (reference sequence). This CDR3 spans 18 amino acids. With 9 bases clipped from V and 8 bases from J, the junction kept 19 bases outside the gene matches. CDR3 amino acids: CASNPEPGTGGAMEKLFF. The CDR3 region has the DNA TGTGCCAGCAACCCCGAGCCCGGGACAGGGGGCGCGATGGAAAAACTGTTTTTT.

The rearrangement uses TRBV7-3 and TRBJ2-3; 8 bases align to TRBD2. Germline values: CDR1 SGHTA, CDR2 FQGTGA. The V gene end was trimmed by 5 bases and the J gene end by 2 bases; junction bases not matched to a gene: 6. The CDR3 is made up of 15 amino acids. The CDR3 loop reads CASSRGTSATDTQYF. CDR3 nucleotides: TGTGCCAGCAGCCGAGGGACTAGTGCCACAGATACGCAGTATTTT.

In this sample, this clone turned up many times. The chain recombines TRBV2 with TRBJ1-2; 8 nucleotides agree with TRBD1. J was trimmed by 0 bases and V by 7 bases; bases with no gene match: 10. This CDR3 contains 16 residues. The V gene's germline CDR1 is SNHLY and CDR2 FYNNEI. The CDR3 nucleotides are TGTGCCAGCACGGCGGACAGGGATAGAACTAACTATGGCTACACCTTC. It encodes CASTADRDRTNYGYTF.

This clone was counted ten times or more. The rearrangement joins TRBV4-1 to TRBJ2-5; D possibly corresponds to TRBD1 (6 bases). The V and J ends lost 1 base and 5 bases respectively, with 11 bases between them. This CDR3 contains 14 residues. CDR1 and CDR2 from the germline V gene are MGHRA and YSYEKL. CDR3 in DNA: TGCGCCAGCAGCCAAGCGGGACAAACCGAGACCCAGTACTTC. It translates to CASSQAGQTETQYF.